These 18 T cell receptor beta chains were sequenced from one sample in a study of T-cell memory formation after mild COVID-19. A single record per CDR3 protein comes from TCRdb applying MiXCR to the 5' RACE reads. The sample comprises around 200,000 distinct CDR3 sequences, under 20% of which are singletons, and 3.5% to 5% rests with the top ten. Sequenced input: PBMCs or a T cell subset sorted from them (not recorded which). The receptors originated from a man aged 18-30 years who had mild COVID-19 (a few samples of this study predate the infection). Cell type and time point are not known.

This clonotype has just a few counts. The CDR3 loop reads CASSQGGARRGYTF. DNA for the CDR3: TGTGCCAGCAGCCAAGGGGGAGCGCGGAGGGGCTACACCTTC. This chain links TRBV7-2 with TRBJ1-2; TRBD1 might be the D (6 bases). Germline V gene data show CDR1 as SGHTA and CDR2 as FQGNSA. This CDR3 is 14 amino acids long. The V gene lost 5 bases and the J gene lost 8 bases, with 18 bases spanning the gap. Combining the CDR3 with reference TRBV7-2 and TRBJ1-2 gives the whole variable domain GAGVSQSPSNKVTEKGKDVELRCDPISGHTALYWYRQSLGQGLEFLIYFQGNSAPDKSGLPSDRFSAERTGGSVSTLTIQRTQQEDSAVYLCASSQGGARRGYTFGSGTRLTVV.

Only a few counts were recorded for this clonotype. V is TRBV9 and J is TRBJ1-6, with D perhaps matching TRBD1 (6 bases). Trimming took off 2 bases at V and 8 bases at J, with 17 bases between the two ends. CDR1 and CDR2 from the germline V gene are SGDLS and YYNGEE. The CDR3 spans 16 residues. CDR3 amino acids: CASSVASGAIDSPLHF. The CDR3 DNA reads as TGTGCCAGCAGCGTTGCCTCAGGGGCGATTGATTCACCCCTCCACTTT.

In this sample, this clonotype turned up a few times. The V gene is TRBV5-1, the J gene TRBJ2-5; maybe TRBD1 (6 bases). Trimming shortened V by 4 bases and J by 1 base, and 11 bases separated the two germline ends. Per the germline V gene, CDR1 is SGHRS and CDR2 is YFSETQ. The CDR3 spans 14 residues. The CDR3 DNA follows: TGCGCCAGCAGCCCGTGGGGGCCCCAAGAGACCCAGTACTTC. Translated: CASSPWGPQETQYF. The full variable domain, completed using reference TRBV5-1 and TRBJ2-5, is KAGVTQTPRYLIKTRGQQVTLSCSPISGHRSVSWYQQTPGQGLQFLFEYFSETQRNKGNFPGRFSGRQFSNSRSEMNVSTLELGDSALYLCASSPWGPQETQYFGPGTRLLVL.

V usage is TRBV7-2 and J usage is TRBJ1-1, with 8 bases aligning to TRBD1. The CDR3 is 14 amino acids. The germline V gene encodes CDR1 SGHTA and CDR2 FQGNSA. V trimming: 4 bases; J trimming: 0 bases; junction bases outside the gene matches: 1. The CDR3 region has the DNA TGTGCCAGCAGCTGGACAGGGATGAACACTGAAGCTTTCTTT. Its translation: CASSWTGMNTEAFF.

This chain connects TRBV4-1 to TRBJ2-7; no definite D call. Germline V gene sequence: CDR1 MGHRA, CDR2 YSYEKL. Trimming took off 0 bases at V and 7 bases at J, with 7 bases between the two ends. The CDR3 loop spans 12 amino acids. CDR3 bases: TGCGCCAGCAGCCAAGATCTGGCAGAGCAGTACGTC. This gives the protein CASSQDLAEQYV.

The J gene is TRBJ1-1, the V gene TRBV12-3 or TRBV12-4; no firm D call. This CDR3 is built from 14 residues. Trimming took off 5 bases at V and 7 bases at J, with 17 bases between the two ends. CDR3 loop: CASSAHPTAVEAFF. CDR3 nucleotide sequence: TGTGCCAGCAGTGCCCACCCCACAGCAGTTGAAGCTTTCTTT.

The gene calls are TRBV28 and TRBJ1-2, with 8 bases aligning to TRBD1. The ends lost 2 bases at V and 6 bases at J; junction bases unmatched: 2. This CDR3 region has 13 residues. From germline, CDR1 is MDHEN and CDR2 SYDVKM. CDR3 bases: TGTGCCAGCAGTTTACAGGGGGCCAATGGCTACACCTTC. Its protein product is CASSLQGANGYTF.

The chain combines TRBV6-5 with TRBJ1-4, with no clear D. Germline-derived CDR1 and CDR2 are MNHEY and SVGAGI. This CDR3 region has 16 residues. Trimming pared 0 bases from V and 0 bases from J, leaving 8 bases between. The chain's CDR3 is CASSYSFGATNEKLFF. The CDR3 DNA is TGTGCCAGCAGTTACTCCTTTGGGGCAACTAATGAAAAACTGTTTTTT.

The table lists this clonotype with a few counts. The rearrangement joins TRBV5-1 to TRBJ2-3; D call uncertain. V lost 5 bases to trimming and J lost 3 bases, with 13 bases between them. The CDR3 spans 14 residues. Germline V gene data show CDR1 as SGHRS and CDR2 as YFSETQ. Here the CDR3 reads CASSGGYGTDTQYF. CDR3 DNA sequence: TGCGCCAGCAGTGGCGGTTATGGGACAGATACGCAGTATTTT.

There are a few counts of this clonotype. V is TRBV25-1 and J is TRBJ1-1; no definite D call. CDR3 size: 13 residues. Looked up from germline, CDR1 is MGHDK and CDR2 is SYGVNS. V gave up 1 base and J gave up 10 bases, with 13 bases separating them. In DNA form, the CDR3 reads TGTGCCAGCAGTGAATTCCCGTTTTTGGGAGCTTTCTTT. This translates into CASSEFPFLGAFF.

This clonotype was picked up one time. The chain combines TRBV5-6 with TRBJ2-3, with TRBD2 matching over 8 bases. This CDR3 is 14 amino acids long. CDR1 SGHDT and CDR2 YYEEEE come from the germline V gene. The J segment lost 5 bases and the V segment lost 4 bases, leaving 6 bases of the junction unmatched. The CDR3 loop is CASSPGGQRDTQYF. In DNA form, the CDR3 reads TGTGCCAGCAGCCCGGGGGGGCAGAGAGATACGCAGTATTTT.

V is TRBV9 and J is TRBJ1-2; no clear D gene. This CDR3 has 14 residues. V was clipped by 4 bases and J by 4 bases, with 14 bases between them. CDR1 SGDLS and CDR2 YYNGEE come from the germline V gene. CDR3 region: CASSNSGMSYGYTF. For the CDR3, the DNA is TGTGCCAGCAGCAATTCCGGGATGTCCTATGGCTACACCTTC.

The chain links TRBV20-1 to TRBJ2-1, with D possibly being TRBD2 (5 bases). CDR1 is DFQATT and CDR2 is SNEGSKA in the germline V gene (reference sequence). The V and J ends lost 6 bases and 0 bases respectively, with 9 bases between them. The CDR3 runs 13 residues. CDR3 DNA: TGCAGTGCCCCCGGGGTCTCCTACAATGAGCAGTTCTTC. Translated, it gives CSAPGVSYNEQFF.

The V gene is TRBV12-3 or TRBV12-4, the J gene TRBJ1-6; D is unclear. The CDR3 has 14 amino acids. V lost 3 bases to trimming and J lost 6 bases, with 9 bases between them. The DNA of the CDR3 is TGTGCCAGCAGTTTCGCCTTTGGTAATTCACCCCTCCACTTT. This encodes CASSFAFGNSPLHF.

This chain links TRBV5-6 with TRBJ2-5, with D unresolved. The germline gives CDR1 SGHDT, CDR2 YYEEEE. The CDR3 extends over 12 amino acids. Trimming took off 4 bases at V and 7 bases at J, with 11 bases between the two ends. This CDR3 reads CASSPYKGTQYF. Written as DNA, the CDR3 is TGTGCCAGCAGCCCTTATAAGGGGACCCAGTACTTC.

There are many counts of this clonotype. This sequence joins TRBV4-3 and TRBJ1-4, with D hard to call. The germline V and J ends were trimmed by 1 base and 4 bases, with 10 bases remaining between them. Germline CDR1 reads LGHNA; CDR2 reads YSLEER. The CDR3 length is 15 residues. The DNA of the CDR3 is TGCGCCAGCAGCCAAGTGGCGGGATTTAATGAAAAACTGTTTTTT. Amino acid sequence: CASSQVAGFNEKLFF.

The genes are TRBV12-3 or TRBV12-4 and TRBJ1-4, with D possibly TRBD1 on 5 matching bases. V dropped 5 bases and J dropped 5 bases, with 9 bases sitting between them. The CDR3 is made up of 13 amino acids. CDR3 DNA: TGTGCCAGCAGTGGACACAGAAATGAAAAACTGTTTTTT. Amino acid sequence: CASSGHRNEKLFF.

The chain combines TRBV6-2 or TRBV6-3 with TRBJ1-6; TRBD1 is a possible D gene (5 bases). With 6 bases removed from V and 7 bases from J, the gap between germline ends came to 19 bases. The CDR3 consists of 16 residues. From germline, CDR1 is MNHEY and CDR2 SVGEGT. CDR3 region: CASRKGRDPPNSPLHF. The CDR3 bases are TGTGCCAGCAGAAAAGGACGGGACCCGCCCAATTCACCCCTCCACTTT.